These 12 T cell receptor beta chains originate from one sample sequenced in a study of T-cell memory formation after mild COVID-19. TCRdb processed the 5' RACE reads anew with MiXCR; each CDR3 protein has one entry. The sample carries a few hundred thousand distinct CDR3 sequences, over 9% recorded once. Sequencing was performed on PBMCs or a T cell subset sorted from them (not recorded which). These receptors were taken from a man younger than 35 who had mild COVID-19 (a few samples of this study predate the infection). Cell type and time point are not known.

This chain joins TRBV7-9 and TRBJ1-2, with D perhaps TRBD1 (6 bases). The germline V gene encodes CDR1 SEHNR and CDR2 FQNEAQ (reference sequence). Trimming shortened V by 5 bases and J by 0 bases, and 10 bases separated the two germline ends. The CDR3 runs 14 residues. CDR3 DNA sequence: TGTGCCAGCAGCCAGGACAGCTCTAACTATGGCTACACCTTC. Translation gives CASSQDSSNYGYTF.

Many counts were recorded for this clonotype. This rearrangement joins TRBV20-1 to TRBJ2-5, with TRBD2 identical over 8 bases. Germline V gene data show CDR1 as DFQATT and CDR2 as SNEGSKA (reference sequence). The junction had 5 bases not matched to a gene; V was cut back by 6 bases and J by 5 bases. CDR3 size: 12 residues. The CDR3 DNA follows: TGCAGTGCCTCGACTAGCGACGAGACCCAGTACTTC. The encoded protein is CSASTSDETQYF.

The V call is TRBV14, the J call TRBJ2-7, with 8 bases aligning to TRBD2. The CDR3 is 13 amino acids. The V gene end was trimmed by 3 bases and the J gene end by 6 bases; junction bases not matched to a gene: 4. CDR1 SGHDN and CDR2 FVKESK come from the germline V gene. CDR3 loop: CASSHGLAGEQYF. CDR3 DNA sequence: TGTGCCAGCAGCCACGGACTAGCTGGCGAGCAGTACTTC.

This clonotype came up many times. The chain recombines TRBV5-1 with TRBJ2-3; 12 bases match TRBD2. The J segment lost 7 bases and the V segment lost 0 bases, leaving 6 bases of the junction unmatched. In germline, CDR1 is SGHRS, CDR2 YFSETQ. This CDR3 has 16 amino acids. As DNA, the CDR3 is TGCGCCAGCAGCTTGGGGACTAGCGGGAAGACGCATACGCAGTATTTT. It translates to CASSLGTSGKTHTQYF.

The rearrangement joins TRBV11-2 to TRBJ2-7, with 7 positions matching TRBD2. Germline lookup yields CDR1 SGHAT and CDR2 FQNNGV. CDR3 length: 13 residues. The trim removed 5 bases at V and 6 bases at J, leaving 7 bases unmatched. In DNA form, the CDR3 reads TGTGCCAGCAGCCAAGCGGGGTTACTCGAGCAGTACTTC. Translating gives CASSQAGLLEQYF. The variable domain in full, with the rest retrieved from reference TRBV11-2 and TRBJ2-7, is EAGVAQSPRYKIIEKRQSVAFWCNPISGHATLYWYQQILGQGPKLLIQFQNNGVVDDSQLPKDRFSAERLKGVDSTLKIQPAKLEDSAVYLCASSQAGLLEQYFGPGTRLTVT.

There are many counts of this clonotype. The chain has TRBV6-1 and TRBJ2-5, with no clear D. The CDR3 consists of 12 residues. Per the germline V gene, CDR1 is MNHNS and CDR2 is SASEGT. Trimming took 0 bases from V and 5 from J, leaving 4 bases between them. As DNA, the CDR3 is TGTGCCAGCAGTGAAGCTGGGGAGACCCAGTACTTC. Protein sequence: CASSEAGETQYF.

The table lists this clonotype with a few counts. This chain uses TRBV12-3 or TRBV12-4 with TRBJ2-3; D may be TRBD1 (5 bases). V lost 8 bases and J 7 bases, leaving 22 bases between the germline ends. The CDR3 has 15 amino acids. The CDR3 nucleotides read TGTGCCAGCCTAAGAGGTCCCCCCACAGGAAATACGCAGTATTTT. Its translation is CASLRGPPTGNTQYF.

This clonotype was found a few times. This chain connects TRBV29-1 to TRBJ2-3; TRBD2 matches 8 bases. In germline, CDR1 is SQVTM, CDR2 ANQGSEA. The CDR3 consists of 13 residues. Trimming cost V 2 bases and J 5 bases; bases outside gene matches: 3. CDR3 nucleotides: TGCAGCGTTGAAATGCGGGGGGAAGATACGCAGTATTTT. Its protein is CSVEMRGEDTQYF.

The chain's CDR3 is CASSLEASGTYNEQFF. CDR3 DNA: TGTGCCAGCAGTCTGGAGGCTAGCGGGACCTACAATGAGCAGTTCTTC. The gene calls are TRBV5-4 and TRBJ2-1; 9 nucleotides line up with TRBD2. V dropped 5 bases and J dropped 2; count of bases not matched to a gene: 8. The CDR3 runs to 16 residues. Germline loops: CDR1 SGHNT, CDR2 YYREEE (reference sequence).

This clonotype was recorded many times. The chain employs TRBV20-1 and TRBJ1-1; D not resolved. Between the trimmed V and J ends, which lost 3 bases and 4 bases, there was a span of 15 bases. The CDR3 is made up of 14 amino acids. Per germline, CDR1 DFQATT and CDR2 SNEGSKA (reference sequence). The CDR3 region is CSASRARASTEAFF. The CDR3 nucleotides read TGCAGTGCTAGTCGGGCTAGGGCGTCCACTGAAGCTTTCTTT.

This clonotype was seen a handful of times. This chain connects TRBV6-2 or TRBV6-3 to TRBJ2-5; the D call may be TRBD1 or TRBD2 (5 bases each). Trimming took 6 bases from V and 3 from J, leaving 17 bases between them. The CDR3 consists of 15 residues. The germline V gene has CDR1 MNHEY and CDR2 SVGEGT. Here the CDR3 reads CASSLPGRLKETQYF. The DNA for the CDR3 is TGTGCCAGCAGCCTACCGGGACGGCTCAAAGAGACCCAGTACTTC.

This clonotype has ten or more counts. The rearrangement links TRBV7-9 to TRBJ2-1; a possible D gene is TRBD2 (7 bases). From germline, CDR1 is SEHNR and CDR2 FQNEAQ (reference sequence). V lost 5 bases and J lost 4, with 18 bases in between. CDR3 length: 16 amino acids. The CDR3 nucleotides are TGTGCCAGCAGCCCCGGGGGGCTAGCAGTTTACAATGAGCAGTTCTTC. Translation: CASSPGGLAVYNEQFF.